The T cell receptor beta chain described here comes from a study of cytomegalovirus exposure and HLA in healthy donors. PCR used 60 Vbeta primers and 13 Jbeta primers. Data came from immunoSEQ multiplex PCR; TCRdb stores just in-frame clones and leaves some out. This table lists over 65,000 clones. Comments on this clone: The antigen remains unidentified.

Per germline, CDR1 MDHEN and CDR2 SYDVKM. The junction had 6 bases not matched to a gene; V was cut back by 7 bases and J by 0 bases. The CDR3 consists of 14 residues. Notes on the study in general: The analysis excluded some indistinguishable V segments, including TRBV6-2 and TRBV6-3. After further analysis at a later stage, 16,951 TCR beta sequences were associated with HLA alleles at 0.05 false discovery rate. Analysis was performed later, and it showed HLA-associated TCR beta chains to be more clonally expanded than equally common others.

Sequences were obtained from PBMCs. The chain links TRBV28 to TRBJ2-7; 7 nucleotides match TRBD1. The sequence was collected from a man aged 25-40 years in good health and CMV-seronegative. This CDR3 is CASTPRGSSYEQYF. In DNA, the CDR3 is TGTGCCAGCACCCCCAGGGGGAGCTCCTACGAGCAGTACTTC.